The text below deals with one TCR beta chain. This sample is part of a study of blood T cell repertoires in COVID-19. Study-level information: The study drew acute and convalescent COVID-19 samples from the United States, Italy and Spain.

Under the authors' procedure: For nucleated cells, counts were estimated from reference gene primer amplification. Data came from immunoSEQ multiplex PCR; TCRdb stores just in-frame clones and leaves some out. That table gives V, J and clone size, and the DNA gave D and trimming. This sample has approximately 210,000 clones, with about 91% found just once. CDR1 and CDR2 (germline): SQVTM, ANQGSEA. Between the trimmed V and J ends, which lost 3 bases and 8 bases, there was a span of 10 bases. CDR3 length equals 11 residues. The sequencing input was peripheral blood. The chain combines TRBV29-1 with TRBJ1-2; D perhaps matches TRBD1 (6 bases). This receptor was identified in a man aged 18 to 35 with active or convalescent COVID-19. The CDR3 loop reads CSVERQAGYTF. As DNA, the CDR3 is TGCAGCGTTGAGAGACAGGCGGGCTACACCTTC.